The present T cell receptor beta chain was sequenced within a study of blood T cells in healthy people across ages. Each sample had at least 7 million PBMCs isolated. Using a J-beta primer mix together with a sample-barcoded 5' primer, a second PCR was run for roughly 6 to 11 cycles. TCRdb reprocessed the 5' RACE reads via MiXCR and lists one record per CDR3 protein. The sample contains 1.5 million to 2 million distinct CDR3 sequences, 25% to 30% of which appear only once. Overall study findings and caveats: Naive and antigen-experienced cells were not separated, limiting conclusive comparison. Per million T cells, TCR beta diversity dropped about linearly as age rose. Diversity estimates from one million T cells were considered underestimates.

Looked up from germline, CDR1 is MGHRA and CDR2 is YSYEKL. This CDR3 has 14 amino acids. Trimming shortened V by 4 bases and J by 3 bases, and 11 bases separated the two germline ends. Comment on this clonotype: Its target is not known.

This receptor was taken from a woman younger than 45 in good health. The J gene is TRBJ2-3, the V gene TRBV4-1, with TRBD2 as a possible D gene (5 bases). The sequencing input was blood. The CDR3 reads CASSRIGLTDTQYF. In DNA form, the CDR3 reads TGCGCCAGCAGCCGGATTGGACTGACAGATACGCAGTATTTT.